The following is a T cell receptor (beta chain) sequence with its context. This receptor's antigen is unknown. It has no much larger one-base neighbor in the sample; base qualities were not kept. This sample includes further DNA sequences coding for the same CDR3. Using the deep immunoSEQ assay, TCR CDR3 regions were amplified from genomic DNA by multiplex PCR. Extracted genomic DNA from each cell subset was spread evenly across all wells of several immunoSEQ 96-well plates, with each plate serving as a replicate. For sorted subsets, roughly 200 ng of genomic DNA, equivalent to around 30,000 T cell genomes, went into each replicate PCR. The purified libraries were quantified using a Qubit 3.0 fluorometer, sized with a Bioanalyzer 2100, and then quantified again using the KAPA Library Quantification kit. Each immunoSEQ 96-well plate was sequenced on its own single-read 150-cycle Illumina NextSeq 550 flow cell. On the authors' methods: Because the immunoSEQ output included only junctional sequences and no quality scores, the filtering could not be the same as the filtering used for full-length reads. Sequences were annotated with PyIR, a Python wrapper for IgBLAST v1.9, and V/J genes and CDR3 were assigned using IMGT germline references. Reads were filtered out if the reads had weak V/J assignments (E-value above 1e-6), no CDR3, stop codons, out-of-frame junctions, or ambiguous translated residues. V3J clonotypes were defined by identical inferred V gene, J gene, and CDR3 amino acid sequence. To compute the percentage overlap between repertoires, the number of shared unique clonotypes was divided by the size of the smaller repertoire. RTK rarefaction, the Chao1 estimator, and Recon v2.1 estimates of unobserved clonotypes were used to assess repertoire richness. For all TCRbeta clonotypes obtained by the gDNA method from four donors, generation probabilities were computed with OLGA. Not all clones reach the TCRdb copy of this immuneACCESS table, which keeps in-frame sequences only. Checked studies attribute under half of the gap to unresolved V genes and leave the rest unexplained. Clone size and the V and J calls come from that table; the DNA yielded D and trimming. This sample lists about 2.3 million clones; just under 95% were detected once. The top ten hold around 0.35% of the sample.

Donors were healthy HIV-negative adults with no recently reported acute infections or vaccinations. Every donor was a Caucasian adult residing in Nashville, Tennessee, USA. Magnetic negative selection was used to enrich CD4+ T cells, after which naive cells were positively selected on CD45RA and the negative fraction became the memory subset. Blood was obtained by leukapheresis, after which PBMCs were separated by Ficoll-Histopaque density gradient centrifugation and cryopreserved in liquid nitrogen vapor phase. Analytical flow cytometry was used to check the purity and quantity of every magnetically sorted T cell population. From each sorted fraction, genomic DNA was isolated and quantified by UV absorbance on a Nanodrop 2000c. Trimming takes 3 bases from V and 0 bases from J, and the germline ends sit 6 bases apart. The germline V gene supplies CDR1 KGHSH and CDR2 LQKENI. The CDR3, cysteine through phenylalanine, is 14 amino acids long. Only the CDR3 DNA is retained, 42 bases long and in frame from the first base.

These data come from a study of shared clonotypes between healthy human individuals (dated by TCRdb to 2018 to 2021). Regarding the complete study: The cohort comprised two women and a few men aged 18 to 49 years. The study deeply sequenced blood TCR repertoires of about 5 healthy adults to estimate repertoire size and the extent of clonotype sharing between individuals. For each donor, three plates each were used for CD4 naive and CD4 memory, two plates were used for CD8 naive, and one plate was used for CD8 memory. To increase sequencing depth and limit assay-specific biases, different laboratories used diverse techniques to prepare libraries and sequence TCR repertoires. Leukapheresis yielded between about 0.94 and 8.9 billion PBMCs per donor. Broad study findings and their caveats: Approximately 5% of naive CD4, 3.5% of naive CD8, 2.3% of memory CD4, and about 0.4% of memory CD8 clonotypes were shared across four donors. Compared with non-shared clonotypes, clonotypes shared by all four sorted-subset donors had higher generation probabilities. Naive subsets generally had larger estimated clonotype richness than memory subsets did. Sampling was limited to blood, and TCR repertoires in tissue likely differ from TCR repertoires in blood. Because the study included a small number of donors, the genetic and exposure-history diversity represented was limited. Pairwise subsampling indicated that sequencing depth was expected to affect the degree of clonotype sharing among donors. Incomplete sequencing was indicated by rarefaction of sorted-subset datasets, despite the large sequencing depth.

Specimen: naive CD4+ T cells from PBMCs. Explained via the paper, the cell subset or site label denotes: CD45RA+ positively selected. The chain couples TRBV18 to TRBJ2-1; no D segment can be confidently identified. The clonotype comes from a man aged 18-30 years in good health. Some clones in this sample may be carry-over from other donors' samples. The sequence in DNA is TGTGCCAGCTCACCTTCAAGCTCCTACAATGAGCAGTTCTTC. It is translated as CASSPSSSYNEQFF.